The clone carrying this T cell receptor beta chain came up a few times. Antigen: not known. Vbeta (60) and Jbeta (13) primers were used in the PCR. Generated by immunoSEQ multiplex PCR, the TCRdb table keeps only in-frame clones and is missing some. The data contain roughly 100,000 clones, under 85% of them singletons. Per the germline V gene, CDR1 is SGHRS and CDR2 is YFSETQ. The CDR3 has 16 amino acids. Unmatched junction bases numbered 11, after V lost 0 bases and J lost 8 bases. The data were taken from a study of cytomegalovirus exposure and HLA in healthy donors. Study results and caveats: Reported findings show TCR beta sequences accurately forecast HLA-A and HLA-B alleles in most subjects. Among the sequence variants, a highly shared cluster was likely an artifact of sequencing.

The J gene is TRBJ2-1, the V gene TRBV5-1; 7 bases match TRBD2. The sequence came from a man aged 40-49 years in good health and CMV-seronegative. Sequenced sample: PBMCs. CDR3: CASSLARSGAGDEQFF. CDR3 bases: TGCGCCAGCAGCTTGGCCAGGAGCGGGGCCGGGGATGAGCAGTTCTTC.